A selection of T cell receptor beta chains follows, all from one sample in a study of T cell changes during pregnancy in multiple sclerosis. Method: immunoSEQ multiplex PCR; TCRdb's copy keeps in-frame clones and lacks some. Among 55,000 to 75,000 clones listed, 90% to 95% were seen once. The material sequenced was peripheral blood, taken after pregnancy. Source of these receptors: a female donor in good health, enrolled as a control in a pregnancy study. The CDR3 runs from the conserved cysteine through the conserved F or W. A D gene is named only where the DNA matches it firmly. Rows may omit the clone size; those that give it use once, few, many or a size class.

j_call clone_size d_call v_call cdr3_aa cdr3_nt
TRBJ2-3 few NA TRBV6-6 CASRRDRTVNTQYF TGTGCCAGCAGACGAGACAGAACCGTCAATACGCAGTATTTT
TRBJ2-7 NA NA TRBV7-9 CASSLVDSQLREQYF TGTGCCAGCAGCTTGGTGGACAGTCAATTACGGGAGCAGTACTTC
TRBJ2-5 NA NA TRBV27 CASKASGELETQYF TGTGCCAGCAAAGCGTCAGGGGAGCTGGAGACCCAGTACTTC
TRBJ2-3 NA TRBD2 TRBV7-2 CASSLEVAGRTDTQYF TGTGCCAGCAGCTTAGAGGTAGCGGGGAGGACAGATACGCAGTATTTT
TRBJ2-7 NA TRBD1 TRBV6-6 CASTGGPYEQYF TGTGCCAGTACAGGGGGCCCGTACGAGCAGTACTTC
TRBJ2-7 NA TRBD1 TRBV5-1 CASSLGQGAYEQYF TGCGCCAGCAGCTTGGGACAGGGTGCCTACGAGCAGTACTTC
TRBJ1-4 NA NA TRBV4-2 CASSRTDNEKLFF TGTGCCAGCAGCCGGACAGATAATGAAAAACTGTTTTTT
TRBJ2-2 NA TRBD1 TRBV5-6 CASSFGQGVTGELFF TGTGCCAGCAGCTTTGGACAGGGGGTAACTGGGGAGCTGTTTTTT
TRBJ2-2 NA NA TRBV7-6 CASSADRVGTPTGELFF TGTGCCAGCAGCGCCGACAGGGTAGGGACTCCCACCGGGGAGCTGTTTTTT
TRBJ2-5 NA TRBD1 TRBV9 CASSEGQGYQETQYF TGTGCCAGCAGCGAAGGACAGGGATACCAAGAGACCCAGTACTTC
TRBJ1-2 NA TRBD1 TRBV6-5 CASSLTGGDYGYTF TGTGCCAGCAGTTTGACAGGGGGCGACTATGGCTACACCTTC
TRBJ1-1 NA NA TRBV7-2 CASSFGAGRGTEAFF TGTGCCAGCAGCTTTGGGGCAGGGCGAGGCACTGAAGCTTTCTTT
TRBJ1-1 NA NA TRBV5-6 CASSLLSTAVNTEAFF TGTGCCAGCAGCTTGTTATCGACAGCTGTGAACACTGAAGCTTTCTTT
TRBJ1-3 NA NA TRBV7-6 CASSLFWTASSGNTIYF TGTGCCAGCAGCTTATTCTGGACAGCGAGCTCTGGAAACACCATATATTTT
TRBJ2-7 NA TRBD1 TRBV7-2 CASSWISTGAEQYF TGTGCCAGCAGCTGGATAAGCACAGGGGCCGAGCAGTACTTC
TRBJ2-7 NA TRBD1 TRBV27 CASSLRTGSSYEQYF TGTGCCAGCAGTTTGCGGACAGGGAGTTCCTACGAGCAGTACTTC
TRBJ2-3 once TRBD2 TRBV4-2 CASSQPPAGGQADTQYF TGTGCCAGCAGCCAGCCCCCCGCGGGGGGGCAAGCAGATACGCAGTATTTT
TRBJ2-1 NA TRBD1 TRBV19 CASRNRGSSYNEQFF TGTGCCAGTAGGAACAGGGGGTCCTCCTACAATGAGCAGTTCTTC
TRBJ2-7 NA NA TRBV4-3 CASSQDRGREQYF TGCGCCAGCAGCCAAGATAGGGGTCGCGAGCAGTACTTC
TRBJ1-2 NA NA TRBV19 CATERVWQGNYGYTF TGTGCCACCGAAAGGGTGTGGCAGGGAAACTATGGCTACACCTTC
TRBJ2-2 NA TRBD1 TRBV2 CASSEIGGRNTGELFF TGTGCCAGCAGTGAAATAGGGGGCAGGAACACCGGGGAGCTGTTTTTT
TRBJ1-5 NA TRBD1 TRBV7-9 CASSLQGISQPQHF TGTGCCAGCAGCCTACAGGGGATAAGTCAGCCCCAGCATTTT
TRBJ1-2 once NA TRBV9 CASSRGNYGYTF TGTGCCAGCAGCAGGGGTAACTATGGCTACACCTTC
TRBJ1-2 NA NA TRBV7-9 CASSLSRVHGYTF TGTGCCAGCAGCTTATCCAGGGTTCATGGCTACACCTTC
TRBJ2-2 NA TRBD1 TRBV5-1 CASSFLRGPSGELFF TGCGCCAGCAGCTTCCTCAGGGGGCCGTCCGGGGAGCTGTTTTTT
TRBJ1-2 few TRBD1 TRBV18 CATTGDIAYGYTF TGTGCCACAACAGGGGATATAGCCTATGGCTACACCTTC
TRBJ2-2 NA NA TRBV9 CASSLLNTGELFF TGTGCCAGCAGCCTACTAAACACCGGGGAGCTGTTTTTT
TRBJ1-1 NA NA TRBV19 CASSITQGAEAFF TGTGCCAGTAGTATAACACAGGGCGCTGAAGCTTTCTTT
TRBJ1-1 NA TRBD1 TRBV6-5 CASSPGTGTTEAFF TGTGCCAGCAGTCCAGGGACAGGGACAACTGAAGCTTTCTTT
TRBJ2-7 NA NA TRBV19 CASSGQTRGKGYEQYF TGTGCCAGTAGTGGACAAACTAGGGGGAAAGGTTACGAGCAGTACTTC
TRBJ1-3 NA NA TRBV6-5 CASSYGGAGSGNTIYF TGTGCCAGCAGTTATGGAGGTGCTGGCTCTGGAAACACCATATATTTT
TRBJ1-4 few NA TRBV5-4 CASSLFGVEEKLFF TGTGCCAGCAGCTTGTTCGGGGTTGAGGAAAAACTGTTTTTT
TRBJ1-1 NA NA TRBV5-4 CASSLDRGNTEAFF TGTGCCAGCAGCTTGGATAGGGGGAACACTGAAGCTTTCTTT
TRBJ1-1 NA NA TRBV6-6 CASSSIQAWEAFF TGTGCCAGCAGTTCCATTCAAGCCTGGGAAGCTTTCTTT